This TCR beta chain is from a study of blood T cell repertoires in COVID-19. Study details: T cells, B-cell-depleted T cells, or PBMCs provided the cDNA or gDNA that served as material.

Method: immunoSEQ multiplex PCR; TCRdb's copy keeps in-frame clones and lacks some. The sample shows around 290,000 clones, about nine tenths of them seen only once. The CDR3 totals 16 residues. Per the germline V gene, CDR1 is MNHEY and CDR2 is SVGEGT. V shed 1 base, J shed 5 bases, and the junction held 8 bases outside the gene matches. Study members were between about 18 and 100 years old and lived in over 20 US regions. J is TRBJ1-5 and V is TRBV6-2 or TRBV6-3, with 7 bases fitting TRBD1. This receptor was obtained from a woman younger than 35 who had recovered from COVID-19. Material: PBMCs or T cells enriched from blood (not recorded which). CDR3 sequence (DNA): TGTGCCAGCAGTTACTTTCGGACAGGAGGGGATCAGCCCCAGCATTTT. Protein product: CASSYFRTGGDQPQHF.